This note documents a single TCR beta chain sequence. The data were taken from a study of blood T cell repertoires in COVID-19. Study details: The United States, Italy and Spain provided the acute and convalescent COVID-19 samples. From T cells, B-cell-depleted T cells, or PBMCs came the material, which was cDNA or gDNA.

Original processing methods: How many nucleated cells were present was estimated from reference gene primer amplification. The method was immunoSEQ multiplex PCR; TCRdb's version includes in-frame clones alone and lacks a portion of them. That table gives V, J and clone size, and the DNA gave D and trimming. The table includes about 69,000 clones, less than 90% detected once. The CDR3 is made up of 14 amino acids. Between the trimmed V and J ends, which lost 5 bases and 2 bases, there was a span of 12 bases. Germline V CDR1 and CDR2: SGHTA, FQGNSA. The source is a man older than 75 with acute or convalescent COVID-19. The chain uses TRBV7-2 and TRBJ1-1; D gene ambiguous. The source material was peripheral blood. In nucleotides, the CDR3 is TGTGCCAGCAGCCCCCGGGAATATAACACTGAAGCTTTCTTT. It translates to CASSPREYNTEAFF. The complete variable domain, with remaining parts taken from reference TRBV7-2 and TRBJ1-1, reads GAGVSQSPSNKVTEKGKDVELRCDPISGHTALYWYRQSLGQGLEFLIYFQGNSAPDKSGLPSDRFSAERTGGSVSTLTIQRTQQEDSAVYLCASSPREYNTEAFFGQGTRLTVV.